This TCR beta chain came from a study of blood T cells in healthy people across ages. Using a J-beta primer mix together with a sample-barcoded 5' primer, a second PCR was run for roughly 7 to 12 cycles. TCRdb reprocessed the 5' RACE reads via MiXCR and lists one record per CDR3 protein. The table includes 850,000 to 1,300,000 distinct CDR3 sequences, around 45% detected once. This clonotype was found a few times. The germline CDR1 and CDR2 sequences are SGHKS and YYEKEE (reference sequence). After removal of 4 bases from V and 2 bases from J, the junction contained 4 bases not matched to a gene. This CDR3 has 14 residues.

The rearrangement joins TRBV5-5 to TRBJ2-7, with 9 bases lining up with TRBD2. The sequencing input was blood. This receptor was taken from a woman aged 60 to 75 in good health. CDR3 sequence (DNA): TGTGCCAGCAGCAAAAGCGGGGGGACCTACGAGCAGTACTTC. This sequence encodes CASSKSGGTYEQYF.